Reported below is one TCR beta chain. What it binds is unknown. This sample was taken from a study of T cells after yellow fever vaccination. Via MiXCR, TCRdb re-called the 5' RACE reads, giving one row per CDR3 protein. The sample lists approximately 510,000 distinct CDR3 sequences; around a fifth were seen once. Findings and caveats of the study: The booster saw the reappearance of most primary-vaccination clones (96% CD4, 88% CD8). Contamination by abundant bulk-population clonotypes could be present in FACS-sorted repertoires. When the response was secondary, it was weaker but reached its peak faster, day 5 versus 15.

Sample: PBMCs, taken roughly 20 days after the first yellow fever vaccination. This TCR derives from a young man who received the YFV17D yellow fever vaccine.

The CDR3: CSAEGQGIYNEQFF. The CDR3 DNA reads TGCAGTGCTGAGGGACAGGGCATCTACAATGAGCAGTTCTTC. The chain couples TRBV20-1 to TRBJ2-1; 9 bases align to TRBD1. Germline V CDR1 and CDR2: DFQATT, SNEGSKA (reference sequence). This CDR3 contains 14 residues. The ends lost 5 bases at V and 3 bases at J; junction bases unmatched: 5.